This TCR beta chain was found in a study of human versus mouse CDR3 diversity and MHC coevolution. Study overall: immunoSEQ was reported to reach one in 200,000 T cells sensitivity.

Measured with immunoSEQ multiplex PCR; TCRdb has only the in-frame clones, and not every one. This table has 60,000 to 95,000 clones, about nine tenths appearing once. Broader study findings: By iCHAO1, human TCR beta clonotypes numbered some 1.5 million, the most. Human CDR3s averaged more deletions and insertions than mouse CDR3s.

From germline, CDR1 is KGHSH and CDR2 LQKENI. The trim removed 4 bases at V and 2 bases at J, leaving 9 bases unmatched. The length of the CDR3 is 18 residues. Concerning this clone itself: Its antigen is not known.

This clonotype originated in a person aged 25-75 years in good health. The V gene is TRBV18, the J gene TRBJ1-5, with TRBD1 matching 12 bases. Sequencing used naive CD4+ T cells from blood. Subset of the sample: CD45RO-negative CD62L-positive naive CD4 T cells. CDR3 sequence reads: CASSLRDRGPWGNQPQHF. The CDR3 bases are TGTGCCAGCTCACTCCGGGACAGGGGGCCGTGGGGCAATCAGCCCCAGCATTTT.